Detailed here is one T cell receptor beta chain. The sample originates from a study of T cell changes during pregnancy in multiple sclerosis. TCRdb's copy holds only in-frame clones and misses some; the assay was immunoSEQ multiplex PCR. The table lists tens of thousands of clones, more than 75% of them singletons. V was pared by 5 bases and J by 2 bases, with 10 bases between. This CDR3 is 14 amino acids long. Germline CDR1 and CDR2: SSHAT and FNYEAQ (reference sequence). V and J are TRBV7-7 and TRBJ2-1; D possibly corresponds to TRBD1 (5 bases). The clonotype comes from a female donor with multiple sclerosis, enrolled in a pregnancy study. The sample was CD8+ T cells from peripheral blood mononuclear cells, taken before pregnancy. CDR3 in DNA: TGTGCCAGCAGCACGTGGGGCGCCTACAATGAGCAGTTCTTC. Translated: CASSTWGAYNEQFF.